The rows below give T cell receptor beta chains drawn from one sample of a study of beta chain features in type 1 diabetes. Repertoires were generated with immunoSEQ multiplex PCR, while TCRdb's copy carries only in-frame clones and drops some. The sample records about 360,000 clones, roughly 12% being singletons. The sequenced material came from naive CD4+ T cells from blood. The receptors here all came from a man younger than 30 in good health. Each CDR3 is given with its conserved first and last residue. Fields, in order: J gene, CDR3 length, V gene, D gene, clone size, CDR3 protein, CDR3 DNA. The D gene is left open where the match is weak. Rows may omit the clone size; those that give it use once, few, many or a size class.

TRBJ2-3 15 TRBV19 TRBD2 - CATSPRRERGDTQYF TGTGCCACTTCCCCCCGGCGGGAGAGGGGAGATACGCAGTATTTT
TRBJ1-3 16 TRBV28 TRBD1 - CASSRTGANSGNTIYF TGTGCCAGCAGTCGGACAGGGGCCAACTCTGGAAACACCATATATTTT
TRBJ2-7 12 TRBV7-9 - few CASSPRLYEQYF TGTGCCAGCAGCCCGAGACTCTACGAGCAGTACTTC
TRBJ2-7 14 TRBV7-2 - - CASSLQLAHYEQYF TGTGCCAGCAGCTTACAACTAGCTCACTACGAGCAGTACTTC
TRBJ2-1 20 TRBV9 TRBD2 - CASSSHQASGGPSSYNEQFF TGTGCCAGCAGCTCCCACCAGGCTAGCGGGGGGCCTAGCTCCTACAATGAGCAGTTCTTC
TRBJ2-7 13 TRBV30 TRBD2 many CAWSGLADLGQYF TGTGCCTGGAGTGGACTAGCGGACCTGGGGCAGTACTTC
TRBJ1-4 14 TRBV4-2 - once CASSQGAGNEKLFF TGTGCCAGCAGCCAAGGGGCGGGTAATGAAAAACTGTTTTTT
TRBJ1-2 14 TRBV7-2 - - CASSLVRVSYGYTF TGTGCCAGCAGCTTAGTCAGGGTCAGCTATGGCTACACCTTC
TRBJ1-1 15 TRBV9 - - CASSSQLGVNTEAFF TGTGCCAGCAGCTCTCAACTCGGGGTGAACACTGAAGCTTTCTTT
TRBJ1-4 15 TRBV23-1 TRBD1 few CASSQWRGLYEKLFF TGCGCCAGCAGTCAATGGAGGGGGCTATATGAAAAACTGTTTTTT
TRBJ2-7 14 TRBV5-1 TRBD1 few CASSSLNEGAEQYF TGCGCCAGCAGCTCCTTGAATGAGGGGGCCGAGCAGTACTTC
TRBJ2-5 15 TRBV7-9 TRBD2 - CASSIIAGASGTQYF TGTGCCAGCAGCATCATAGCGGGGGCCTCGGGGACCCAGTACTTC
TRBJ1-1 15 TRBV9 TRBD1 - CASSPEGQGFAEAFF TGTGCCAGCAGCCCCGAGGGACAGGGTTTCGCTGAAGCTTTCTTT
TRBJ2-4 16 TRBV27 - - CASSLADPTRGNIQYF TGTGCCAGCAGTTTGGCCGACCCGACCCGGGGAAACATTCAGTACTTC
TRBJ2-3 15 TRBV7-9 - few CASSHGGHRTDTQYF TGTGCCAGCAGCCATGGGGGACATCGCACAGATACGCAGTATTTT
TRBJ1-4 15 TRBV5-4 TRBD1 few CASSTQGRTNEKLFF TGTGCCAGCAGCACACAGGGGAGGACTAATGAAAAACTGTTTTTT
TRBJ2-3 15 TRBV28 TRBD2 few CASSSGLAGGTTQYF TGTGCCAGCAGTTCCGGACTAGCGGGAGGGACAACGCAGTATTTT
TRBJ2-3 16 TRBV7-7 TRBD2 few CASSLDGGGATDTQYF TGTGCCAGCAGCTTAGATGGCGGGGGGGCTACGGATACGCAGTATTTT
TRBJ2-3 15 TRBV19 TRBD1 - CASSIDTTGADTQYF TGTGCCAGTAGTATAGATACGACAGGGGCAGATACGCAGTATTTT
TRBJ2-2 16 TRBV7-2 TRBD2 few CASSFVAGGNTGELFF TGTGCCAGCAGCTTTGTAGCGGGGGGGAACACCGGGGAGCTGTTTTTT
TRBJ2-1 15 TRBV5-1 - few CASSFIPGADNEQFF TGCGCCAGCAGCTTTATTCCGGGAGCGGATAATGAGCAGTTCTTC
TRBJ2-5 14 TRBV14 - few CASSQVGGTGTQYF TGTGCCAGCAGCCAAGTAGGAGGGACCGGGACCCAGTACTTC
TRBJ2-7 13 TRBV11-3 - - CASSPRGKSEQYF TGTGCCAGCAGCCCACGAGGAAAGAGCGAGCAGTACTTC
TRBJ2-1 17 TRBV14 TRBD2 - CASSPPPSGGPYNEQFF TGTGCCAGCAGCCCGCCTCCGAGCGGGGGGCCCTACAATGAGCAGTTCTTC
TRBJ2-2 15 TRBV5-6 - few CASSFWERYTGELFF TGTGCCAGCAGCTTTTGGGAGCGATACACCGGGGAGCTGTTTTTT
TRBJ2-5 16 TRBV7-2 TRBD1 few CASSLGQGGFQETQYF TGTGCCAGCAGCTTAGGACAGGGGGGCTTCCAAGAGACCCAGTACTTC
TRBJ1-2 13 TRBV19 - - CASSMGRTYGYTF TGTGCCAGTAGTATGGGGCGGACATATGGCTACACCTTC
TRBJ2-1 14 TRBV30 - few CAWSRGGTYNEQFF TGTGCCTGGAGCAGAGGCGGAACTTACAATGAGCAGTTCTTC
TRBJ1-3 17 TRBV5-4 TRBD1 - CASSPRQGSESGNTIYF TGTGCCAGCAGCCCTAGACAGGGGAGTGAGTCTGGAAACACCATATATTTT
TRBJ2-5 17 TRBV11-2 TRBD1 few CASSQEDRGWYQETQYF TGTGCCAGCAGTCAAGAGGACAGGGGCTGGTACCAAGAGACCCAGTACTTC
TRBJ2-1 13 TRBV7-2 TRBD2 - CASSSTSDVGQFF TGTGCCAGCAGCTCCACTAGCGACGTTGGACAGTTCTTC
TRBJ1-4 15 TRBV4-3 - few CASSQDQRPNEKLFF TGCGCCAGCAGCCAAGATCAGAGGCCGAATGAAAAACTGTTTTTT
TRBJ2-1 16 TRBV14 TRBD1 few CASSQGLRDRNNEQFF TGTGCCAGCAGCCAAGGCCTCCGGGACAGGAACAATGAGCAGTTCTTC
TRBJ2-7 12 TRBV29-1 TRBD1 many CSARQGASEQYF TGCAGCGCGCGTCAGGGGGCTAGCGAGCAGTACTTC
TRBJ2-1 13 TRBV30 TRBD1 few CASTGRGYNEQFF TGTGCCTCGACAGGGAGAGGTTACAATGAGCAGTTCTTC
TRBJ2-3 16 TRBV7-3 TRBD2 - CASSLTRGGSTDTQYF TGTGCCAGCAGCTTAACTCGGGGGGGGAGCACAGATACGCAGTATTTT
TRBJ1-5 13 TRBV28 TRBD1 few CASSSSTGMPQHF TGTGCCAGCAGTTCCTCGACAGGGATGCCCCAGCATTTT
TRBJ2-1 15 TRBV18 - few CASSPPAVSYNEQFF TGTGCCAGCTCACCACCAGCCGTCTCCTACAATGAGCAGTTCTTC
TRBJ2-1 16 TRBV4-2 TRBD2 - CASSHDSGSTYNEQFF TGTGCCAGCAGCCATGACAGCGGGAGCACCTACAATGAGCAGTTCTTC
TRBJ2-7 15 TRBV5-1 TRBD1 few CASSLVGTDSYEQYF TGCGCCAGCAGCTTGGTTGGGACAGATTCCTACGAGCAGTACTTC
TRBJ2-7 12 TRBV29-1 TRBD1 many CSAGDRGYEQYF TGCAGCGCTGGAGACAGGGGCTACGAGCAGTACTTC
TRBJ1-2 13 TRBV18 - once CASSPGGFYGYTF TGTGCCAGCTCACCAGGGGGGTTCTATGGCTACACCTTC
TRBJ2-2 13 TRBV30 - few CAWSVTNTGELFF TGTGCCTGGAGTGTAACAAACACCGGGGAGCTGTTTTTT
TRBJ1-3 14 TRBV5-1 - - CASSLDSAGNTIYF TGCGCCAGCAGCTTGGACTCGGCTGGAAACACCATATATTTT
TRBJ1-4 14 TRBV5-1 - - CASSLDSTNEKLFF TGCGCCAGCAGCTTGGACAGTACTAATGAAAAACTGTTTTTT
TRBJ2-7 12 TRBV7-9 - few CASRRALHEQYF TGTGCCAGCAGGAGGGCGTTACACGAGCAGTACTTC
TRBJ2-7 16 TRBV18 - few CASSPRVSGGVYEQYF TGTGCCAGCTCACCAAGGGTCAGCGGAGGGGTCTACGAGCAGTACTTC
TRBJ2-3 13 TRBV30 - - CAWELVLRDTQYF TGTGCCTGGGAGCTAGTCTTACGAGATACGCAGTATTTT
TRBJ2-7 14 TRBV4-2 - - CASSVNRDSYEQYF TGTGCCAGCAGCGTTAACCGAGACAGCTACGAGCAGTACTTC
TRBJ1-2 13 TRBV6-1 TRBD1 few CASSQTGSYGYTF TGTGCCAGCAGTCAGACAGGGAGCTATGGCTACACCTTC
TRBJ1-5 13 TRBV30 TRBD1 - CAWRGQGYQPQHF TGTGCCTGGAGGGGACAGGGATATCAGCCCCAGCATTTT
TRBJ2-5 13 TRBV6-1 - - CASSEAGAETQYF TGTGCCAGCAGTGAAGCTGGGGCCGAGACCCAGTACTTC
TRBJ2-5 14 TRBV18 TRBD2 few CASGGAGGPETQYF TGTGCCAGCGGAGGAGCGGGAGGGCCGGAGACCCAGTACTTC
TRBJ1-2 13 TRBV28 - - CASKFVGEYGYTF TGTGCCAGCAAATTCGTGGGCGAGTATGGCTACACCTTC
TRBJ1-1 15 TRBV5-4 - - CASSPALTENTEAFF TGTGCCAGCAGCCCGGCTTTGACAGAGAACACTGAAGCTTTCTTT
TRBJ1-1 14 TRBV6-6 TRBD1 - CASRSTTGDTEAFF TGTGCCAGCAGGAGCACTACAGGGGACACTGAAGCTTTCTTT
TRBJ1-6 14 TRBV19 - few CASTAVSTGSPLHF TGTGCCAGTACCGCGGTTTCAACCGGGTCACCCCTCCACTTT
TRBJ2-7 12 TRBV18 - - CASSPFEGEQYF TGTGCCAGCTCACCCTTCGAGGGCGAGCAGTACTTC
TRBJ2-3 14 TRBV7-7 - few CASSPMGATDTQYF TGTGCCAGCAGCCCGATGGGGGCCACAGATACGCAGTATTTT
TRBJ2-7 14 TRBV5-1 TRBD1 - CASSTGQGSDEQYF TGCGCCAGCAGCACCGGACAGGGTAGCGACGAGCAGTACTTC